Here is one T cell receptor (beta chain) with its context. This record comes from a study of blood T cell repertoires in COVID-19. For the study at large: Material from acute and convalescent COVID-19 was sourced from the United States, Italy and Spain. Sample material is recorded as cDNA or gDNA derived from T cells, B-cell-depleted T cells, or PBMCs.

CDR3 length equals 13 residues. The germline V gene encodes CDR1 LNHDA and CDR2 SQIVND (reference sequence). Original processing methods: Cell counts per sample came from amplifying reference gene primers. Sequenced by immunoSEQ multiplex PCR; TCRdb stores in-frame clones only, minus some. V and J calls and clone size are copied from that table; D and trimming were computed from the DNA. The sample records 75,000 to 80,000 clones, about nine tenths being singletons. This clonotype was sampled from a human donor in a cohort sampled during active COVID-19. The source material was peripheral blood. The J gene is TRBJ2-2, the V gene TRBV19, with 8 bases matching TRBD2. The CDR3 region is CASRGAGSGELFF. In DNA form, the CDR3 reads TGTGCTTCGCGGGGGGCAGGGTCCGGGGAGCTGTTTTTT.